The text below deals with one TCR beta chain. The target antigen is unknown. The CDR3 length is 14 residues. Per the germline V gene, CDR1 is SGHVS and CDR2 is FNYEAQ. The trim removed 5 bases at V and 6 bases at J, leaving 7 bases unmatched. MiXCR, applied by TCRdb to the reads, yields one record per CDR3 protein. The table shows 110,000 to 150,000 distinct CDR3 sequences, with more than 25% occurring only once. The data originate from a study of T cell repertoires in cytomegalovirus infection. About the study: Researchers turned to recently identified HLA-C-restricted CMV epitopes as well as well-studied HLA-B-restricted ones. Public TCR beta signatures indicated both CMV infection and matching HLA type.

Study outcomes and limitations: Ex vivo, HLA-C-restricted CMV-specific TCR beta clonotypes prevailed over the rest of the response.

This clonotype was obtained from a human donor in good health (CMV status not recorded). Some clones in this sample may be carry-over from other donors' samples. This chain links TRBV7-6 with TRBJ1-5; 7 positions match TRBD1. This material consisted of CD8+ T cells from cultured PBMCs, taken from culture after CMV antigen stimulation. CDR3 loop: CASSATGALQPQHF. As DNA, the CDR3 is TGTGCCAGCAGCGCAACAGGGGCGCTTCAGCCCCAGCATTTT.